The T cell receptor beta chain under discussion was sequenced for a study of cytomegalovirus exposure and HLA in healthy donors. Overall study context: An earlier analysis identified 120 million or so unique TCR beta sequences in some 180 million T cells.

Per the germline V gene, CDR1 is SGDLS and CDR2 is YYNGEE. The CDR3 runs to 17 residues. The V gene end was trimmed by 0 bases and the J gene end by 3 bases; junction bases not matched to a gene: 11. With 60 Vbeta and 13 Jbeta primers, the PCR was carried out. Sequencing used immunoSEQ multiplex PCR; TCRdb keeps in-frame clones, though not all of them. The sample carries under 200,000 clones, almost 80% recorded once. Source material: PBMCs. The chain links TRBV9 to TRBJ2-5; 7 nucleotides match TRBD2. The TCR comes from a man over 45 in good health and CMV-seropositive. The DNA of the CDR3 is TGTGCCAGCAGCGTAGATCGGCCGGGGGGAGGCGAAGAGACCCAGTACTTC. As protein: CASSVDRPGGGEETQYF.